These T cell receptor beta chains were read from a single sample in a study of T cells in Graves' hyperthyroidism and ophthalmopathy. TCRdb reprocessed the multiplex PCR reads via MiXCR and lists one record per CDR3 protein. The repertoire consists of about 690,000 distinct CDR3 sequences, with approximately 15% occurring once and the leading ten covering around 16%. The sample comprised blood. These receptors came from a man between 50 and 59 years old with Graves' hyperthyroidism. Both conserved end residues are part of each CDR3. D genes are given only for firm matches. Clone size is given for some rows only: seen once, a few or many times, or a class if the clone is expanded.

TRBV3-1	TRBJ1-2	many	-	TGTGCCAGCAGCGAAGAGTGGGGTGGCTACACCTTC	CASSEEWGGYTF
TRBV11-2	TRBJ2-1	-	TRBD2	TGTGCCAGCAGTGGGACTAGCGCATTCTCGGGTGAGCAGTTCTTC	CASSGTSAFSGEQFF
TRBV12-5	TRBJ2-1	-	-	TGTGCTAGTGGTTTGGATAGGGTCCCCTACAATGAGCAGTTCTTC	CASGLDRVPYNEQFF
TRBV7-8	TRBJ2-7	few	TRBD1	TGTGCCAGCAGCTCTCAATCGACAGGGGTTGGAACCTACGAGCAGTACTTC	CASSSQSTGVGTYEQYF
TRBV7-6	TRBJ1-4	-	-	TGTGCCAGCAGCCCACTGCGTTTGGGGACGGCTAATGAAAAACTGTTTTTT	CASSPLRLGTANEKLFF
TRBV29-1	TRBJ2-2	many	-	TGCAGCGTTGAAATTGTGGAGGGCCGGACCGGGGAGCTGTTTTTT	CSVEIVEGRTGELFF
TRBV5-6	TRBJ2-7	few	-	TGTGCCAGCAGCAAGAAACCGGGTCACCAATACGAGCAGTACTTC	CASSKKPGHQYEQYF
TRBV7-2	TRBJ1-6	few	-	TGTGCCAGCAGCTTAGCAGGGGTACTTGGGTCACCCCTCCACTTT	CASSLAGVLGSPLHF
TRBV7-2	TRBJ2-3	many	-	TGTGCCAGCAAGGGGGGAGGGCCTAGGGCAGATACGCAGTATTTT	CASKGGGPRADTQYF
TRBV6-1	TRBJ2-2	few	TRBD2	TGTGCCAGCAGTTTAGCGGGAGGGCCCGTGAGGAACACCGGGGAGCTGTTTTTT	CASSLAGGPVRNTGELFF
TRBV18	TRBJ1-2	few	-	TGTGCCAGCTCACCACCGTCAGGGAGTAACTATGGCTACACCTTC	CASSPPSGSNYGYTF
TRBV7-9	TRBJ2-5	many	TRBD2	TGTGCCAGCAGCCCCTCTGGCGGGGGTACGGAGACCCAGTACTTC	CASSPSGGGTETQYF
TRBV6-1	TRBJ2-1	-	TRBD2	TGTGCCAGCAGTAATAATGGACTAGCGGGAGTTCTATACAATGAGCAGTTCTTC	CASSNNGLAGVLYNEQFF
TRBV2	TRBJ2-5	many	-	TGTGCCAGCAGTGTGTGGGGTGGAGAGACCCAGTACTTC	CASSVWGGETQYF
TRBV6-1	TRBJ2-2	many	-	TGTGCCAGCATCCCTTCGGACAGAACGAACACCGGGGAGCTGTTTTTT	CASIPSDRTNTGELFF
TRBV30	TRBJ2-4	-	TRBD2	TGTGCCTGGGGGACTAGCGGGAGTTTGGCCATTCAGTACTTC	CAWGTSGSLAIQYF
TRBV19	TRBJ1-1	-	TRBD1	TGTGCCAGTACTGACAGGGGGCTTACTGAAGCTTTCTTT	CASTDRGLTEAFF
TRBV5-1	TRBJ2-1	few	-	TGCGCCAGCAGCTTGGGGACAAGGCCATTCGATGAGCAGTTCTTC	CASSLGTRPFDEQFF
TRBV27	TRBJ2-7	many	-	TGTGCCAGCAGTTTAGAGGGGGTACCACTTGAGCAGTACTTC	CASSLEGVPLEQYF
TRBV18	TRBJ1-2	many	TRBD1	TGTGCCAGCTCACCCGACAGGGTACACGGCTACACCTTC	CASSPDRVHGYTF
TRBV7-6	TRBJ2-7	many	-	TGTGCCAGCAGCTTAGTCTCAGGGGGGACCGAGCAGTACTTC	CASSLVSGGTEQYF
TRBV7-2	TRBJ2-1	many	-	TGTGCCAGCAGCTCCTCCAAAAGCCCCTACAATGAGCAGTTCTTC	CASSSSKSPYNEQFF
TRBV6-1	TRBJ1-6	many	-	TGTGCCAGCAGCCCGGGGGGATACGAGAGGAATTCACCCCTCCACTTT	CASSPGGYERNSPLHF
TRBV7-9	TRBJ1-1	few	-	TGTGCCAGCATCCAAGGGGGGTTGAACACTGAAGCTTTCTTT	CASIQGGLNTEAFF
TRBV28	TRBJ2-2	many	TRBD2	TGTGCCAGCAGTCGATACGGACTAGCGGTGAACACCGGGGAGCTGTTTTTT	CASSRYGLAVNTGELFF
TRBV11-2	TRBJ2-3	many	TRBD1	TGTGCCAGCAGCTTTCTCAGGGGGCGAACAGATACGCAGTATTTT	CASSFLRGRTDTQYF
TRBV29-1	TRBJ2-5	few	-	TGCAGCGTGGGCCCACAAGAGACCCAGTACTTC	CSVGPQETQYF
TRBV28	TRBJ2-7	many	TRBD2	TGTGCCAGCAGTCCTCCGGGACTAGCGGGGTACACCTACGAGCAGTACTTC	CASSPPGLAGYTYEQYF
TRBV4-2	TRBJ2-3	-	-	TGTGCCAGCAGTTTAGCTATTCCAGATACGCAGTATTTT	CASSLAIPDTQYF
TRBV11-2	TRBJ1-1	-	-	TGTGCCAGCAGCTTGGGGCAGGCCCGGGCTGAAGCTTTCTTT	CASSLGQARAEAFF
TRBV3-1	TRBJ1-2	-	-	TGTGCCAGCAGCATAGGGGCAGGGTATGGCTACACCTTC	CASSIGAGYGYTF
TRBV7-3	TRBJ2-1	-	-	TGTGCCAGCAGCTCAGGGGACTTTCTCCAGTTCTTC	CASSSGDFLQFF
TRBV7-6	TRBJ2-2	many	TRBD1	TGTGCCAGCCGACGACCGGGACAGGGGACCGGGGAGCTGTTTTTT	CASRRPGQGTGELFF
TRBV15	TRBJ1-2	few	-	TGTGCCACCAGCAGAGATGCAGACTACTATGGCTACACCTTC	CATSRDADYYGYTF
TRBV28	TRBJ1-1	once	-	TGTGCCAGCCCCCCCCGGGGCAGGGAGAACACTGAAGCTTTCTTT	CASPPRGRENTEAFF